This T cell receptor (beta chain) was captured by sequencing in a study of blood T cell repertoires in COVID-19. Study summary: The analysed material was cDNA or gDNA that came from T cells, B-cell-depleted T cells, or PBMCs.

This clone showed up just a few times. Germline CDR1 reads SGHRS; CDR2 reads YFSETQ. This CDR3 comprises 13 residues. The ends were cut back, 5 bases at V and 4 bases at J, with 13 bases in the middle. Authors' methods: Amplifying reference gene primers gave estimates of nucleated cell counts. Assay: immunoSEQ multiplex PCR; the TCRdb copy retains only in-frame clones and omits some. For V, J and clone size, that table is used; D and trimming come from the DNA. The repertoire holds about 76,000 clones, with about 86% as singletons. The sequence was obtained from a human donor in a cohort sampled during active COVID-19. Material for sequencing was peripheral blood. This chain connects TRBV5-1 to TRBJ2-7; perhaps TRBD2 as D (5 bases). The CDR3 protein is CASSPPGSYEQYF. The CDR3 DNA reads as TGCGCCAGCAGTCCCCCGGGGTCATACGAGCAGTACTTC. Variable domain in full (rest from reference TRBV5-1 and TRBJ2-7): KAGVTQTPRYLIKTRGQQVTLSCSPISGHRSVSWYQQTPGQGLQFLFEYFSETQRNKGNFPGRFSGRQFSNSRSEMNVSTLELGDSALYLCASSPPGSYEQYFGPGTRLTVT.